This T cell receptor (beta chain) was identified in a study of blood T cell repertoires in COVID-19. Study background: The United States, Italy and Spain were the sources of the acute and convalescent COVID-19 samples. The cDNA or gDNA used as material had been derived from T cells, B-cell-depleted T cells, or PBMCs.

Study processing details: Researchers report that nucleated cell counts were estimated from reference gene primer amplification. TCRdb keeps only in-frame clones here, not all; method: immunoSEQ multiplex PCR. V, J and clone size are those of that table, while D and trimming were read from the DNA. The sample shows 110,000 or so clones, roughly 85% of them seen only once. This clone was counted between two and nine times. This TCR was sampled from a man aged 45-60 years with acute or convalescent COVID-19. The source material was peripheral blood.

CDR3 bases: TGTGCCAGTAGTAGCACAGGGGTCACTAATGAAAAACTGTTTTTT. As protein: CASSSTGVTNEKLFF. This chain joins TRBV19 and TRBJ1-4; 7 bases are shared with TRBD1. V shed 4 bases and J 2 bases; nucleotides not matched to a gene: 4. This CDR3 has 15 amino acids. Germline lookup yields CDR1 LNHDA and CDR2 SQIVND (reference sequence).